This T cell receptor beta chain was sequenced during a study of blood T cell repertoires in COVID-19. About the study: Acute-phase and convalescent COVID-19 samples originated in the United States, Italy and Spain. From T cells, B-cell-depleted T cells, or PBMCs came the material, which was cDNA or gDNA.

In the original analysis: Quantification of nucleated cells was approximated via reference gene primer amplification. Profiled with immunoSEQ multiplex PCR; TCRdb holds only in-frame clones, not every one. V, J and clone size are taken as reported in that table, and D and trimming were inferred from the DNA itself. The sample lists more than 200,000 clones; about 80% were seen once. The clonotype originates from a man older than 75 with acute or convalescent COVID-19. Sequencing was carried out using peripheral blood.

The CDR3 spells CSVSTQGAPFDEQFF. The CDR3 DNA is TGCAGCGTTTCCACACAGGGGGCGCCTTTCGATGAGCAGTTCTTC. J is TRBJ2-1 and V is TRBV29-1, with TRBD1 matching over 9 bases. CDR1 and CDR2 from the germline V gene are SQVTM and ANQGSEA. J was trimmed by 8 bases and V by 5 bases; bases with no gene match: 13. The CDR3 sequence is 15 residues long.